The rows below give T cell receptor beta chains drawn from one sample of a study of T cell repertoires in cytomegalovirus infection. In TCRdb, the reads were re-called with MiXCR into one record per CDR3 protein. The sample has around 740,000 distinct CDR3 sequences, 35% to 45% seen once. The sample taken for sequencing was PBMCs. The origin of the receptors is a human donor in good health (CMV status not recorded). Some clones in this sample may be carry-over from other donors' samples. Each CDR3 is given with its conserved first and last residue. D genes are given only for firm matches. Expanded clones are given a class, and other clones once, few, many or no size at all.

TGTGCCAGCAGCTTAGAGGTGACACGGAACACTGAAGCTTTCTTT	CASSLEVTRNTEAFF	15	TRBV7-9	-	TRBJ1-1	few
TGTGCCAGTAGAGATAGGGAAGGGGGCAATCAGCCCCAGCATTTT	CASRDREGGNQPQHF	15	TRBV19	-	TRBJ1-5	-
TGTGCCACCAACAGACAGCCAGGGGATACGCAGTATTTT	CATNRQPGDTQYF	13	TRBV15	-	TRBJ2-3	-
TGCAGTGTAGTGGGACCCAACTCTGGGGCCAACGTCCTGACTTTC	CSVVGPNSGANVLTF	15	TRBV20-1	-	TRBJ2-6	-
TGTGCCAGCAGTCCGGACAGGGGGATTGGGACTGAAGCTTTCTTT	CASSPDRGIGTEAFF	15	TRBV7-9	TRBD1	TRBJ1-1	few
TGCGCCAGCACCCCCGCGGGGCCGAACACCGGGGAGCTGTTTTTT	CASTPAGPNTGELFF	15	TRBV5-1	-	TRBJ2-2	few
TGTGCCAGCAGCGCCTCGGGACAGGGGGCCTATGGCTACACCTTC	CASSASGQGAYGYTF	15	TRBV7-2	TRBD1	TRBJ1-2	many
TGCAGCGTTGGACAGAGGAACGAGCAGTACTTC	CSVGQRNEQYF	11	TRBV29-1	-	TRBJ2-7	-
TGTGCCAGCAGTTTTAAGAACTCTGGAAACACCATATATTTT	CASSFKNSGNTIYF	14	TRBV12-3/TRBV12-4	-	TRBJ1-3	few
TGCAGCGTCCCCTTTGGGACTAGCTCGCTGTGGGATACGCAGTATTTT	CSVPFGTSSLWDTQYF	16	TRBV29-1	TRBD2	TRBJ2-3	-
TGTGCCAGCAGTTACACCCCCCAGGAAGGTGGCTACACCTTC	CASSYTPQEGGYTF	14	TRBV6-6	-	TRBJ1-2	many
TGTGCCAGCAGTGTCACTAGCGGGGGGACCACATATACGCAGTATTTT	CASSVTSGGTTYTQYF	16	TRBV6-6	TRBD2	TRBJ2-3	-